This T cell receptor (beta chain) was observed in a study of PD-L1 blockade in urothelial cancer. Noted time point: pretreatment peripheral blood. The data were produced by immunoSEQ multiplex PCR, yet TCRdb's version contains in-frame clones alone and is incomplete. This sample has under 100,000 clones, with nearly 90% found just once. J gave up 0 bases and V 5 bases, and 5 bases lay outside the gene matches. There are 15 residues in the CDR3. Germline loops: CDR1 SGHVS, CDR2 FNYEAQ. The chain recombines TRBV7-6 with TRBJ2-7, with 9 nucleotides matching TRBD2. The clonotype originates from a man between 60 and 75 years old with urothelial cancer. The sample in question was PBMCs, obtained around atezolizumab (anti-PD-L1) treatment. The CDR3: CASSAYSGSSYEQYF. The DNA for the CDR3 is TGTGCCAGCAGCGCCTATAGCGGGAGCTCCTACGAGCAGTACTTC. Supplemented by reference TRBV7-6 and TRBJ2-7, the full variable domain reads GAGVSQSPRYKVTKRGQDVALRCDPISGHVSLYWYRQALGQGPEFLTYFNYEAQQDKSGLPNDRFSAERPEGSISTLTIQRTEQRDSAMYRCASSAYSGSSYEQYFGPGTRLTVT.